Each of the 11 T cell receptor beta chains below was sequenced from the same sample in a study of blood T cells in healthy people across ages. For the second PCR, which ran for 7 to 11 cycles, a sample-barcoded 5' primer and a J-beta primer mix were used. Each CDR3 protein gets one entry after TCRdb re-called the 5' RACE reads with MiXCR. Of about 570,000 distinct CDR3 sequences in the sample, about 26% were seen once. What was sequenced was blood. These receptors were collected from a woman aged 70-85 years in good health.

The chain has TRBV6-6 and TRBJ1-5; 7 bases agree with TRBD1. J gave up 4 bases and V 6 bases, and 6 bases lay outside the gene matches. Per germline, CDR1 MNHNY and CDR2 SVGAGI (reference sequence). This CDR3 region has 14 residues. The CDR3 region is CASSSTGVNQPQHF. DNA for the CDR3: TGTGCCAGCAGCTCTACAGGGGTTAATCAGCCCCAGCATTTT.

The chain recombines TRBV7-2 with TRBJ2-1, with TRBD2 matching over 12 bases. The germline V gene has CDR1 SGHTA and CDR2 FQGNSA. Trimming at V came to 5 bases and at J to 6 bases, leaving 8 bases not matched to a gene. The CDR3 consists of 16 residues. The CDR3 region is CASSTNLAGGINEQFF. DNA of the CDR3: TGTGCCAGCAGCACAAACCTAGCGGGGGGGATCAATGAGCAGTTCTTC.

The chain has TRBV7-9 and TRBJ1-2; no clear D gene. Per germline, CDR1 SEHNR and CDR2 FQNEAQ (reference sequence). Trimming removed 0 bases at V and 1 base at J, with 9 bases between. The CDR3 extends over 15 amino acids. CDR3 DNA sequence: TGTGCCAGCAGCTTAGCGAACCGGATTAACTATGGCTACACCTTC. It yields the protein CASSLANRINYGYTF.

The table lists this clonotype with many counts. The rearrangement joins TRBV5-1 to TRBJ1-4; D unresolved. The V gene's germline CDR1 is SGHRS and CDR2 YFSETQ. This CDR3 contains 14 residues. Trimming pared 0 bases from V and 3 bases from J, leaving 6 bases between. CDR3 in amino acids: CASSLAGPNEKLFF. CDR3 sequence (DNA): TGCGCCAGCAGCTTGGCCGGCCCTAATGAAAAACTGTTTTTT.

The sample holds a few counts of this clonotype. CDR3 nucleotides: TGTGCCAGCAAAGCGACAGATACGCAGTATTTT. This sequence encodes CASKATDTQYF. V usage is TRBV12-3 or TRBV12-4 and J usage is TRBJ2-3; D remains ambiguous. V shed 7 bases and J shed 3 bases, with 5 bases lying between them. The CDR3 is 11 amino acids.

The sample holds a few counts of this clonotype. The chain couples TRBV9 to TRBJ2-5; D is tentatively TRBD1 or TRBD2 (5 bases each). The CDR3 loop spans 18 amino acids. The germline gives CDR1 SGDLS, CDR2 YYNGEE. Trimming shortened V by 2 bases and J by 2 bases, and 22 bases separated the two germline ends. The CDR3 DNA sequence: TGTGCCAGCAGCGTGGGGGTCCGGAGAAGGACGAAGCAAGAGACCCAGTACTTC. The encoded protein is CASSVGVRRRTKQETQYF.

Regarding this clonotype: Possible read error: a much larger clone is one base away. The chain is built from TRBV13 and TRBJ2-1; D unclear. Looked up from germline, CDR1 is PRHDT and CDR2 is FYEKMQ (reference sequence). The CDR3 loop spans 13 amino acids. The CDR3 reads CASSLGGINERFF. In DNA, the CDR3 is TGTGCCAGCAGCTTAGGGGGTATCAATGAGCGGTTCTTC.

Only a few counts were recorded for this clonotype. V is TRBV24-1 and J is TRBJ2-1; a weak D match, TRBD2 (6 bases). Trimming shortened V by 6 bases and J by 4 bases, and 15 bases separated the two germline ends. The CDR3 extends over 15 amino acids. Germline values: CDR1 KGHDR, CDR2 SFDVKD. CDR3 DNA sequence: TGTGCCACCAGTTCGGGGACTGGGGGGTACAATGAGCAGTTCTTC. As protein: CATSSGTGGYNEQFF.

The rearrangement links TRBV6-4 to TRBJ1-3; no definite D call. The germline V and J ends were trimmed by 0 bases and 6 bases, with 9 bases remaining between them. Per the germline V gene, CDR1 is MRHNA and CDR2 is SNTAGT. The CDR3 runs to 14 residues. The CDR3 reads CASSDSKRVNTIYF. The DNA of the CDR3 is TGTGCCAGCAGTGACTCGAAGAGGGTAAACACCATATATTTT.

The V and J genes are TRBV20-1 and TRBJ2-1, with D uncertain. The V end lost 0 bases, the J end lost 5 bases, and 20 bases lay between the germline ends. Germline values: CDR1 DFQATT, CDR2 SNEGSKA (reference sequence). This CDR3 contains 17 residues. Written as DNA, the CDR3 is TGCAGTGCTAGAGATCGAGTAGGTGGGTCGGTAGACAATGAGCAGTTCTTC. This translates into CSARDRVGGSVDNEQFF.

The rearrangement uses TRBV14 and TRBJ2-5, with D hard to call. The CDR3 runs 13 residues. The ends were cut back, 0 bases at V and 5 bases at J, with 7 bases in the middle. Germline CDR1 SGHDN, CDR2 FVKESK. The CDR3 region is CASSQDVAETQYF. CDR3 sequence (DNA): TGTGCCAGCAGCCAAGATGTTGCGGAGACCCAGTACTTC.